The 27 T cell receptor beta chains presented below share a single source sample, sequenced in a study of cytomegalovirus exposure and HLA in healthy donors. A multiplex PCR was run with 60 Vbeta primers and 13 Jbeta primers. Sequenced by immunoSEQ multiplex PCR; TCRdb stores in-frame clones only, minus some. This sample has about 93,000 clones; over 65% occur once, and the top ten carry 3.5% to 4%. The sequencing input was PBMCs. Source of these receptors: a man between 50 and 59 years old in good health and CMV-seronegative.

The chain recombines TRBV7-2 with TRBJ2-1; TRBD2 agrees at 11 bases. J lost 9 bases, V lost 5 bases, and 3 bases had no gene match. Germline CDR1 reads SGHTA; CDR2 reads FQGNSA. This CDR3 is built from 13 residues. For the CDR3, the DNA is TGTGCCAGCAGCGCTGGGACTAGCGGTGAGCAGTTCTTC. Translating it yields CASSAGTSGEQFF.

DNA for the CDR3: TGTGCCAGCAGTGAACCAGGGTCGGTGAACACTGAAGCTTTCTTT. This encodes CASSEPGSVNTEAFF. V and J are TRBV25-1 and TRBJ1-1, with D perhaps TRBD1 (5 bases). The CDR3 extends over 15 amino acids. Looked up from germline, CDR1 is MGHDK and CDR2 is SYGVNS. V lost 2 bases and J 0 bases, leaving 10 bases between the germline ends.

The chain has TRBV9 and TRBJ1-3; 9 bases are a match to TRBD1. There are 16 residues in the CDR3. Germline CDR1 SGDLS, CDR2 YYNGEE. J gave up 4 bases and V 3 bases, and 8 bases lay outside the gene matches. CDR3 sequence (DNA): TGTGCCAGCAGCGCGAGGCCACAGGGGGCGGGAAACACCATATATTTT. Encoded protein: CASSARPQGAGNTIYF.

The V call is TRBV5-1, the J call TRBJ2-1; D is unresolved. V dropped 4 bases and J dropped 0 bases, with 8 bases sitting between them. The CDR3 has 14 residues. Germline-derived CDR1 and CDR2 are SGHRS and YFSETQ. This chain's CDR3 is CASSLSASYNEQFF. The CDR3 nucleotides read TGCGCCAGCAGCCTCAGCGCCTCCTACAATGAGCAGTTCTTC. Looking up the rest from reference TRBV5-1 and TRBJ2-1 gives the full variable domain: KAGVTQTPRYLIKTRGQQVTLSCSPISGHRSVSWYQQTPGQGLQFLFEYFSETQRNKGNFPGRFSGRQFSNSRSEMNVSTLELGDSALYLCASSLSASYNEQFFGPGTRLTVL.

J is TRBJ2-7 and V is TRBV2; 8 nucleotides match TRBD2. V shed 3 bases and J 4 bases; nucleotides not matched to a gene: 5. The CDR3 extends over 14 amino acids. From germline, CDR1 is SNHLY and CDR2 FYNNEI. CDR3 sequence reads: CASSEFTSGYEQYF. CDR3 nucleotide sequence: TGTGCCAGCAGTGAGTTTACTAGCGGATACGAGCAGTACTTC. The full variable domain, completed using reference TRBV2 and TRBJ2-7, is EPEVTQTPSHQVTQMGQEVILRCVPISNHLYFYWYRQILGQKVEFLVSFYNNEISEKSEIFDDQFSVERPDGSNFTLKIRSTKLEDSAMYFCASSEFTSGYEQYFGPGTRLTVT.

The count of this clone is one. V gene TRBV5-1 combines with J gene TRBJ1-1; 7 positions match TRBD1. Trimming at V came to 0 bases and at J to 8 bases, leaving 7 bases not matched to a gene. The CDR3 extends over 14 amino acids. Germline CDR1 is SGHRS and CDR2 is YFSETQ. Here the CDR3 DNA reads TGCGCCAGCAGCTTGGGACAGGGCTACCCCGAAGCTTTCTTT. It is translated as CASSLGQGYPEAFF.

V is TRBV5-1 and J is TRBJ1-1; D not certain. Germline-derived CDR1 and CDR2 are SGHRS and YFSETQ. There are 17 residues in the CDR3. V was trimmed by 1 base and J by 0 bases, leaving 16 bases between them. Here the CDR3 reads CASSLTLLGLMNTEAFF. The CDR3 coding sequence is TGCGCCAGCAGCTTGACCCTTCTTGGACTGATGAACACTGAAGCTTTCTTT.

CDR3 amino acids: CASSLEEMRGSGNTIYF. CDR3 coding DNA: TGTGCCAGCAGCTTAGAGGAAATGCGGGGATCTGGAAACACCATATATTTT. This sequence joins TRBV7-4 and TRBJ1-3; D is unclear. The germline V and J ends were trimmed by 1 base and 1 base, with 14 bases remaining between them. The germline V gene has CDR1 SGHVT and CDR2 SQSDAQ. This CDR3 has 17 residues.

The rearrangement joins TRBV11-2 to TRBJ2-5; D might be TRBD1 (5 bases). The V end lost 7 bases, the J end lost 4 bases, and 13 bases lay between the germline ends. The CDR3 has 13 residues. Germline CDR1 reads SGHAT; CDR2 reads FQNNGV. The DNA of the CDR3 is TGTGCCAGCACCAGGGTTATCGGAGAGACCCAGTACTTC. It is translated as CASTRVIGETQYF. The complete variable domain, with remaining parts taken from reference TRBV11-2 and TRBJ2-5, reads EAGVAQSPRYKIIEKRQSVAFWCNPISGHATLYWYQQILGQGPKLLIQFQNNGVVDDSQLPKDRFSAERLKGVDSTLKIQPAKLEDSAVYLCASTRVIGETQYFGPGTRLLVL.

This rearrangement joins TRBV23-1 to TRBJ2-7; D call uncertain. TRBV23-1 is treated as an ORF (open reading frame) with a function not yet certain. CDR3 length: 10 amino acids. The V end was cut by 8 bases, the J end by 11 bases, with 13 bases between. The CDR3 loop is CASRTAEEYF. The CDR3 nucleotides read TGCGCCAGCCGCACTGCCGAAGAGTACTTC.

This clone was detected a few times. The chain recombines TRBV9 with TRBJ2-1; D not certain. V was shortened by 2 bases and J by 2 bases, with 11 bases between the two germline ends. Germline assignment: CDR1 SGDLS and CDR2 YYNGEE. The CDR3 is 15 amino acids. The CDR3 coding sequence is TGTGCCAGCAGCGTGGAAGGAGTAACCTACAATGAGCAGTTCTTC. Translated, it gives CASSVEGVTYNEQFF.

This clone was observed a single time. Here the CDR3 DNA reads TGTGCCAGCAGTGCGATAGCGGGAGGGTACTACAATGAGCAGTTCTTC. Protein: CASSAIAGGYYNEQFF. The chain couples TRBV28 to TRBJ2-1, with 11 bases fitting TRBD2. The CDR3 is 16 residues long. Germline V lookup: CDR1 MDHEN, CDR2 SYDVKM. Germline trimming cut 5 bases from V and 3 bases from J; bases unmatched to any gene: 6.

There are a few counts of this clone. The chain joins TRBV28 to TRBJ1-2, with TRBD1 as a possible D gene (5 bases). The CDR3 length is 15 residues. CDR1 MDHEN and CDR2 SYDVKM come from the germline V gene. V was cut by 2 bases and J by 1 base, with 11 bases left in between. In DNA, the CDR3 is TGTGCCAGCAGTTTAAGCTCAGGGAATAACTATGGCTACACCTTC. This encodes CASSLSSGNNYGYTF.

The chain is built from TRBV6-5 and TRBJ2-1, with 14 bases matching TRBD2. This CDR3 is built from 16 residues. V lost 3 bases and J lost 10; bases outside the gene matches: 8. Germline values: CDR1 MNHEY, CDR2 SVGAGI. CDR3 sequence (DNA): TGTGCCAGCAGTTATTGGACTAGCGGGAGGATACGGGAGCAGTTCTTC. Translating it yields CASSYWTSGRIREQFF.

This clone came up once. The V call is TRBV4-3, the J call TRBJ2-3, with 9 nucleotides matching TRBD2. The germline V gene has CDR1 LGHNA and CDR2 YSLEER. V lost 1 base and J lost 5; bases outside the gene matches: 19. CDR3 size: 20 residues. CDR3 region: CASSQVILGPTSGWGDTQYF. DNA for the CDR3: TGCGCCAGCAGCCAAGTAATCCTAGGACCGACTAGCGGTTGGGGAGATACGCAGTATTTT.

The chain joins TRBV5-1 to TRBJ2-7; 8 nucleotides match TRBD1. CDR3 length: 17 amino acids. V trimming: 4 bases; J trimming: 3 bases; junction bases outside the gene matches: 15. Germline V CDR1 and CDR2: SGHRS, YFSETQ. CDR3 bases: TGCGCCAGCAGCCGACTAATTATGGACAGGGAGAACTACGAGCAGTACTTC. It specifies CASSRLIMDRENYEQYF.

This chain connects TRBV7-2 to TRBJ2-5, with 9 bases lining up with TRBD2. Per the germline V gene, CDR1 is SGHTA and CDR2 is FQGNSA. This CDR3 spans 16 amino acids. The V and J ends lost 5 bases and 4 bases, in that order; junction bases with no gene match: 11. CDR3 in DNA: TGTGCCAGCAGCGCGGGGGGCGGGAGGGCCCGAGAGACCCAGTACTTC. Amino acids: CASSAGGGRARETQYF. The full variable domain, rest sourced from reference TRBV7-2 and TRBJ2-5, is GAGVSQSPSNKVTEKGKDVELRCDPISGHTALYWYRQSLGQGLEFLIYFQGNSAPDKSGLPSDRFSAERTGGSVSTLTIQRTQQEDSAVYLCASSAGGGRARETQYFGPGTRLLVL.

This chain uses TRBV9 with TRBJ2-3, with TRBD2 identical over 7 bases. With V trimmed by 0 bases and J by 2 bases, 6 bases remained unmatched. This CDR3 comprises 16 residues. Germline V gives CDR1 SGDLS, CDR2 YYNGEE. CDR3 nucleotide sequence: TGTGCCAGCAGCGTAGGGGCGGGGGATCTCACAGATACGCAGTATTTT. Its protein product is CASSVGAGDLTDTQYF.

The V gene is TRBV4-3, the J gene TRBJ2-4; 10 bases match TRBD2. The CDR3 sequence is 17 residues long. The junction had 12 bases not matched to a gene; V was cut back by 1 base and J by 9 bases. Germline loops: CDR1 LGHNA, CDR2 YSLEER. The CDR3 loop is CASSQAFSGRRVPIQYF. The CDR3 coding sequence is TGCGCCAGCAGCCAAGCTTTTAGCGGGAGGAGGGTTCCCATTCAGTACTTC.

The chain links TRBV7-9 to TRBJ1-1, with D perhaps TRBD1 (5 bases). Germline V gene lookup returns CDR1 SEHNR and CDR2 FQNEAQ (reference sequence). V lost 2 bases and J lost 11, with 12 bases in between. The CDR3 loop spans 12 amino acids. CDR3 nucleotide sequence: TGTGCCAGCAGCTTAACTTCGGGGGGGGCTTTCTTT. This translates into CASSLTSGGAFF.

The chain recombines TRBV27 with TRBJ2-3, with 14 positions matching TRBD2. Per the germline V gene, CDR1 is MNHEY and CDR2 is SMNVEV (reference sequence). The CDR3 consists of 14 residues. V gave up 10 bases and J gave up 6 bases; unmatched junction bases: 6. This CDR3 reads CATMRLAGGDTQYF. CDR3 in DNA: TGTGCCACTATGCGACTAGCGGGAGGGGATACGCAGTATTTT.

The CDR3 region is CASSSQGGGTDTQYF. Here the CDR3 DNA reads TGTGCCAGTTCCTCTCAGGGGGGTGGCACAGATACGCAGTATTTT. V usage is TRBV2 and J usage is TRBJ2-3, with D possibly TRBD1 on 7 matching bases. The CDR3 is 15 residues long. The germline gives CDR1 SNHLY, CDR2 FYNNEI. V was clipped by 9 bases and J by 1 base, with 17 bases between them.

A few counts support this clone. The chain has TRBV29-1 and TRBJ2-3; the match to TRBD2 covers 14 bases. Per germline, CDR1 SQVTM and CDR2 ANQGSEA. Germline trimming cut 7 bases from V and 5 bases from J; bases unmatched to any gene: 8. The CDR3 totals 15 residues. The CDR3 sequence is CSAGGTSGGLDTQYF. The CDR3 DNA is TGCAGCGCTGGGGGGACTAGCGGGGGTCTAGATACGCAGTATTTT.

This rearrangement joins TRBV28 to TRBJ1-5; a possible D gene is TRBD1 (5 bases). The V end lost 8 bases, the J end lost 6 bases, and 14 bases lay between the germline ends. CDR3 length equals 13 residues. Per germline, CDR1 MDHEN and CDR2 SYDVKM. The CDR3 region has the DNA TGTGCCAGCTGCGGCGGGGGTCGTCAGCCCCAGCATTTT. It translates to CASCGGGRQPQHF.

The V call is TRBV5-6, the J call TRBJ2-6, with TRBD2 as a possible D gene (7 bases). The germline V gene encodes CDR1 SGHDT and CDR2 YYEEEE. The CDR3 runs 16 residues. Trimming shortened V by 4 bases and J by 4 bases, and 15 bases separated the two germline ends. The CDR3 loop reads CASSGGGARGANVLTF. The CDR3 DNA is TGTGCCAGCAGCGGTGGGGGGGCCAGAGGGGCCAACGTCCTGACTTTC.

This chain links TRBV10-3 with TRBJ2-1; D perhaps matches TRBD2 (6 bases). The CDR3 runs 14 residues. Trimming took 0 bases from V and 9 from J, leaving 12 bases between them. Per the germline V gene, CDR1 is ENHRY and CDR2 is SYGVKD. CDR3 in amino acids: CAISESAGRGEQFF. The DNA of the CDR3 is TGTGCCATCAGTGAGTCGGCGGGAAGGGGTGAGCAGTTCTTC.

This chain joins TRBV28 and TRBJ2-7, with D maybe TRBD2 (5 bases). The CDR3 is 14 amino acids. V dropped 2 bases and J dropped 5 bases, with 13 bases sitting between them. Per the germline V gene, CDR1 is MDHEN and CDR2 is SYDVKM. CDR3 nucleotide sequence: TGTGCCAGCAGTTTAAGAGGGTCAGGAGACGAGCAGTACTTC. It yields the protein CASSLRGSGDEQYF. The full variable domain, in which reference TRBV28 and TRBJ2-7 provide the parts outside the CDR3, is DVKVTQSSRYLVKRTGEKVFLECVQDMDHENMFWYRQDPGLGLRLIYFSYDVKMKEKGDIPEGYSVSREKKERFSLILESASTNQTSMYLCASSLRGSGDEQYFGPGTRLTVT.